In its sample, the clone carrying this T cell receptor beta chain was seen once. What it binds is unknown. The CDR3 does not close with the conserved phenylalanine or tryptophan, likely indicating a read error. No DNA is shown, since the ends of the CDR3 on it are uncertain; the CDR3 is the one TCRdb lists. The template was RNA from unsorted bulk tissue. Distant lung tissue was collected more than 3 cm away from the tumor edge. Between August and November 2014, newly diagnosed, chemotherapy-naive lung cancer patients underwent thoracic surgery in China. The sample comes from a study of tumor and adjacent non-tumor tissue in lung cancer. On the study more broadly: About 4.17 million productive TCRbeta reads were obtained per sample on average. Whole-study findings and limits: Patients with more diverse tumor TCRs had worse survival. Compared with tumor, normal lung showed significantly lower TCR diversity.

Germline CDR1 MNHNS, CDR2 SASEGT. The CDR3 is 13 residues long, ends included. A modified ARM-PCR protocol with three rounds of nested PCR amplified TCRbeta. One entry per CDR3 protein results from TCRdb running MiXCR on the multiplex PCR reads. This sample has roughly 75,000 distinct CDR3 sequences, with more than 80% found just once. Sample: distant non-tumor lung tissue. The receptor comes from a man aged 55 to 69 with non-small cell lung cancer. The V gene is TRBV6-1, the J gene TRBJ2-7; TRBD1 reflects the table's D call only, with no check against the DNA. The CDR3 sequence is CASIALQGDEQNL.